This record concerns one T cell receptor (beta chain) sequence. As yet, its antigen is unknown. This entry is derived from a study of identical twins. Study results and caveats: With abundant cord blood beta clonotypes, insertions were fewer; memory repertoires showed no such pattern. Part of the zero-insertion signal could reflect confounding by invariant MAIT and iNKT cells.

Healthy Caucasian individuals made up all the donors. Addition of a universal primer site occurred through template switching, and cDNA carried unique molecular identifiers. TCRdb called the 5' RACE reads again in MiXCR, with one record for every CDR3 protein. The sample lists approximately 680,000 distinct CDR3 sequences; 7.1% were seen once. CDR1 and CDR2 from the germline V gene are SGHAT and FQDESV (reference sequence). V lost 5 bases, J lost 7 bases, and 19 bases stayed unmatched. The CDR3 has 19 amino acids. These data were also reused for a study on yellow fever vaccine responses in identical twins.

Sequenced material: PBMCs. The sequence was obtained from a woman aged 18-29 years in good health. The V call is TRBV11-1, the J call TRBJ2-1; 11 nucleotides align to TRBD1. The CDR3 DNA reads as TGTGCCAGCAGCCCCGTAGGACAGGGGGCGGGGAGGACGACGAATGAGCAGTTCTTC. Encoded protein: CASSPVGQGAGRTTNEQFF.